This TCR beta chain was recorded in a study of OX40 agonist ivuxolimab in advanced cancers. Study-wide context: Of the patients, three showed partial responses, one with hepatocellular carcinoma and two with cutaneous melanoma.

CDR1 MNHEY and CDR2 SVGAGI come from the germline V gene. The CDR3 totals 15 residues. The V end lost 6 bases, the J end lost 5 bases, and 16 bases lay between the germline ends. Only in-frame clones appear in the TCRdb table, and some are missing; sequencing was by immunoSEQ multiplex PCR. In the table there are more than 45,000 clones, just over 85% of which are singletons. As regards this clone: The antigen remains undetermined.

With autoimmune disease history or systemic immunosuppression, patients were excluded. Points from the study as a whole: Clones of CD4+ and CD8+ blood T cells grew by week 6 at doses of 0.1 to 3.0 mg/kg.

The chain uses TRBV6-5 and TRBJ2-2; D is possibly TRBD1 (5 bases). The specimen comprised CD4+ or CD8+ T cells sorted from blood, sampled in a trial of the OX40 agonist ivuxolimab. The source is an adult with an advanced solid tumor such as melanoma, head and neck, liver or kidney cancer. The CDR3 DNA is TGTGCCAGCAGCCCTGTTACAGGTGATACCGGGGAGCTGTTTTTT. It translates to CASSPVTGDTGELFF.